Sequencing of this T cell receptor (beta chain) was carried out in a study of blood T cell repertoires in COVID-19. Across the study: Material from acute and convalescent COVID-19 was sourced from the United States, Italy and Spain. PBMCs, B-cell-depleted T cells, or T cells were the source of the cDNA or gDNA that made up the material.

This clone has a single count. V shed 0 bases and J shed 10 bases, with 23 bases lying between them. This CDR3 is built from 17 residues. Germline loops: CDR1 SGHRS, CDR2 YFSETQ. Assay used: immunoSEQ multiplex PCR; TCRdb lists only in-frame clones, some missing. The sample yields approximately 200,000 clones, under 85% seen once. The sequenced sample was PBMCs or T cells enriched from blood (not recorded which). The chain has TRBV5-1 and TRBJ2-1; TRBD1 is a possible D gene (5 bases). The TCR comes from a man between 60 and 70 years old who had recovered from COVID-19. CDR3 loop: CASSLGSAGLTTGEQFF. The DNA for the CDR3 is TGCGCCAGCAGCTTGGGGTCGGCAGGGCTAACTACCGGCGAGCAGTTCTTC.